This entry lists 20 T cell receptor beta chains sequenced from one sample in a study of shared clonotypes between healthy human individuals. The repertoire was sequenced with immunoSEQ multiplex PCR; TCRdb's copy has only in-frame clones and lacks some. This sample has some 2,000,000 clones, with around 95% found just once. Sequencing was performed on naive CD4+ T cells sorted from blood. Noted subset: CD45RA+ positively selected. These receptors came from a man between 18 and 29 years old in good health.

The chain uses TRBV18 and TRBJ1-1; D is perhaps TRBD1 (5 bases). Germline lookup yields CDR1 KGHSH and CDR2 LQKENI. Deletions cut 6 bases from V and 1 base from J, with 9 bases between. The length of the CDR3 is 13 residues. The CDR3 sequence: CASSRDWNTEAFF. CDR3 in DNA: TGTGCCAGCTCCCGGGACTGGAACACTGAAGCTTTCTTT.

This sequence joins TRBV18 and TRBJ1-5; no clear D gene. CDR1 KGHSH and CDR2 LQKENI come from the germline V gene. Trimming removed 3 bases from V and 5 bases from J, with 8 bases in between. The CDR3 has 13 residues. CDR3 nucleotides: TGTGCCAGCTCACCGGATCAGTATCAGCCCCAGCATTTT. It translates to CASSPDQYQPQHF.

As to this clone: Other DNA sequences from this sample encode an identical CDR3 as well. The chain couples TRBV30 to TRBJ1-2; no clear D gene. Germline V lookup: CDR1 GTSNPN, CDR2 SVGIG (reference sequence). The CDR3 runs 11 residues. V lost 2 bases and J 5 bases, leaving 6 bases between the germline ends. CDR3 residues: CAWSLGYGYTF. As DNA, the CDR3 is TGTGCCTGGAGTCTTGGTTATGGCTACACCTTC.

J is TRBJ2-3 and V is TRBV19; 7 nucleotides line up with TRBD2. Germline-derived CDR1 and CDR2 are LNHDA and SQIVND (reference sequence). The J segment lost 3 bases and the V segment lost 9 bases, leaving 12 bases of the junction unmatched. This CDR3 is 15 amino acids long. As DNA, the CDR3 is TGTGCCAGCACCCTCTCGCCCGGGGGGACAGATACGCAGTATTTT. Translating gives CASTLSPGGTDTQYF.

The table lists this clone with a count of one. The chain recombines TRBV6-5 with TRBJ1-2; D is possibly TRBD1 (6 bases). The CDR3 extends over 13 amino acids. Deletions cut 5 bases from V and 8 bases from J, with 15 bases between. Germline lookup yields CDR1 MNHEY and CDR2 SVGAGI. In nucleotides, the CDR3 is TGTGCCAGCAGTAACAGGGTGGGTGGAGGCTACACCTTC. Protein sequence: CASSNRVGGGYTF.

The chain is built from TRBV27 and TRBJ1-6; D uncertain. This CDR3 has 15 residues. V shed 3 bases and J shed 3 bases, with 9 bases lying between them. Germline values: CDR1 MNHEY, CDR2 SMNVEV (reference sequence). CDR3 sequence (DNA): TGTGCCAGCAGTTTTAGGGCAGACTATAATTCACCCCTCCACTTT. The encoded protein is CASSFRADYNSPLHF.

The chain links TRBV27 to TRBJ2-3, with D possibly TRBD2 on 6 matching bases. The germline CDR1 and CDR2 sequences are MNHEY and SMNVEV (reference sequence). V was clipped by 6 bases and J by 2 bases, with 15 bases between them. This CDR3 comprises 15 residues. The CDR3 DNA reads as TGTGCCAGCAGCCTACAGGAGGGATTCACAGATACGCAGTATTTT. Translating gives CASSLQEGFTDTQYF.

This rearrangement joins TRBV5-1 to TRBJ2-5; 14 bases are shared with TRBD2. This CDR3 has 16 residues. The V and J ends lost 4 bases and 5 bases, in that order; junction bases with no gene match: 7. Germline CDR1 is SGHRS and CDR2 is YFSETQ. The CDR3: CASSPLGLAGVETQYF. In nucleotides, the CDR3 is TGCGCCAGCAGCCCTCTGGGACTAGCGGGGGTTGAGACCCAGTACTTC.

In its sample, this clone was seen once. Other nucleotide sequences in the sample specify the same CDR3. This chain links TRBV30 with TRBJ1-4; weak D call: TRBD1 (5 bases). Germline loops: CDR1 GTSNPN, CDR2 SVGIG (reference sequence). Trimming cost V 2 bases and J 5 bases, with 12 bases left between them. The CDR3 consists of 14 residues. The CDR3 DNA reads TGTGCCTGGAGTCGCGACAGCAAGAATGAAAAACTGTTTTTT. As protein: CAWSRDSKNEKLFF.

This clone appeared once. The chain has TRBV6-1 and TRBJ1-4; D not resolved. The V and J ends lost 6 bases and 7 bases respectively, with 12 bases between them. This CDR3 has 13 residues. The germline CDR1 and CDR2 sequences are MNHNS and SASEGT. The CDR3 DNA sequence: TGTGCCAGCAGCCCGGGGTGGGCTGAAAAACTGTTTTTT. It encodes CASSPGWAEKLFF.

J is TRBJ2-6 and V is TRBV7-8; no reliable D call. The CDR3 is 17 residues long. V gave up 2 bases and J gave up 0 bases, with 11 bases separating them. Germline CDR1 is SGHVS and CDR2 is FQNEAQ. The DNA for the CDR3 is TGTGCCAGCAGCTTAACGCGCCTGGGCTCTGGGGCCAACGTCCTGACTTTC. Translated, it gives CASSLTRLGSGANVLTF.

The chain recombines TRBV6-1 with TRBJ2-7; D remains ambiguous. The CDR3 sequence is 15 residues long. Germline CDR1 and CDR2: MNHNS and SASEGT. V was shortened by 2 bases and J by 0 bases, with 11 bases between the two germline ends. The DNA for the CDR3 is TGTGCCAGCAGTGAATACAGCCTAACCTCCTACGAGCAGTACTTC. Amino acids: CASSEYSLTSYEQYF.

The V gene is TRBV1, the J gene TRBJ2-1; the D segment call TRBD2 is taken from the table without a DNA check. TRBV1 is a known pseudogene. The CDR3 sequence is 13 residues long. The CDR3 is CTSSRGGRAEQFF. As DNA, the CDR3 is TGCACCAGCAGCCGGGGGGGCCGCGCTGAGCAGTTCTTC.

The chain uses TRBV28 and TRBJ1-1; unclear D gene. V was cut by 4 bases and J by 1 base, with 13 bases left in between. CDR3 length: 15 residues. Germline V gene sequence: CDR1 MDHEN, CDR2 SYDVKM. DNA for the CDR3: TGTGCCAGCAGTTCCGAAGGGAAATCGAACACTGAAGCTTTCTTT. This translates into CASSSEGKSNTEAFF.

The gene calls are TRBV18 and TRBJ2-7, with D perhaps matching TRBD1 or TRBD2 (5 bases each). The CDR3 has 15 amino acids. Deletions cut 3 bases from V and 5 bases from J, with 17 bases between. Germline V gives CDR1 KGHSH, CDR2 LQKENI. The CDR3 nucleotides read TGTGCCAGCTCACCTCCAAGGTCTAGAGGGGACGAGCAGTACTTC. Translation gives CASSPPRSRGDEQYF. The full variable domain, with the rest looked up from reference TRBV18 and TRBJ2-7, is NAGVMQNPRHLVRRRGQEARLRCSPMKGHSHVYWYRQLPEEGLKFMVYLQKENIIDESGMPKERFSAEFPKEGPSILRIQQVVRGDSAAYFCASSPPRSRGDEQYFGPGTRLTVT.

The chain employs TRBV30 and TRBJ2-3, with 14 positions matching TRBD2. The CDR3 is made up of 17 amino acids. Per germline, CDR1 GTSNPN and CDR2 SVGIG (reference sequence). Trimming took 0 bases from V and 6 from J; bases not matched to a gene: 8. DNA for the CDR3: TGTGCCTGGAGTGTACGTCGGACTAGCGGGGGGCCTGATACGCAGTATTTT. Encoded protein: CAWSVRRTSGGPDTQYF.

J is TRBJ1-2 and V is TRBV7-6; no clear D. Germline lookup yields CDR1 SGHVS and CDR2 FNYEAQ. V lost 5 bases and J 8 bases, leaving 15 bases between the germline ends. This CDR3 has 13 residues. Written as DNA, the CDR3 is TGTGCCAGCAGCCGCGGACCGTCGGGGGGCTACACCTTC. Translation: CASSRGPSGGYTF.

The V gene is TRBV7-3, the J gene TRBJ2-1; TRBD1 agrees at 12 bases. CDR3 length: 16 residues. The V segment lost 0 bases and the J segment 7 bases; nucleotides outside the gene matches: 4. The germline CDR1 and CDR2 sequences are SGHTA and FQGTGA. In DNA, the CDR3 is TGTGCCAGCAGCTTAACAAGGGACAGGGGGCAAAATGAGCAGTTCTTC. It specifies CASSLTRDRGQNEQFF.

Points on this clone: This sample also contains other DNA sequences that code for the same CDR3. The chain links TRBV29-1 to TRBJ2-3; D gene ambiguous. The CDR3 has 12 residues. With 1 base removed from V and 1 base from J, the gap between germline ends came to 3 bases. In germline, CDR1 is SQVTM, CDR2 ANQGSEA. This CDR3 reads CSVEGGTDTQYF. CDR3 sequence (DNA): TGCAGCGTTGAAGGGGGCACAGATACGCAGTATTTT.

V and J are TRBV7-2 and TRBJ2-3; possibly TRBD1 for D (6 bases). The CDR3 consists of 13 residues. Germline V lookup: CDR1 SGHTA, CDR2 FQGNSA. Trimming took 8 bases from V and 6 from J, leaving 15 bases between them. The CDR3 DNA follows: TGTGCCAGCGTACAGGGCGCAGGGGATACGCAGTATTTT. Translation: CASVQGAGDTQYF.